This record covers a single T cell receptor (beta chain). Its matching antigen is unknown. The germline V gene encodes CDR1 SGHAT and CDR2 FQDESV (reference sequence). Trimming removed 8 bases from V and 3 bases from J, with 14 bases in between. The CDR3 consists of 14 residues. This specimen comes from a study of T cells in Graves' hyperthyroidism and ophthalmopathy. Findings of the study overall: Stable hyperthyroidism was told apart from ophthalmopathy by a model built on 13 V-J features.

RNA transcripts yielded amplified TCR beta CDR3 regions. A first-round RT-PCR of the TCR CDR3 used the HTBI primer set. TCRdb called the multiplex PCR reads again in MiXCR, with one record for every CDR3 protein. The sample carries approximately 640,000 distinct CDR3 sequences, approximately 42% recorded once. Exclusion of a patient resulted from uncontrolled infection, other autoimmune disease, pregnancy or lactation. The specimen sequenced was peripheral blood or thyroid tissue (not recorded which). This chain connects TRBV11-1 to TRBJ1-3; D call uncertain. The sequence came from an adult man with Graves' disease, either hyperthyroidism or ophthalmopathy (not recorded which). The CDR3 bases are TGTGCCAGCCCAAGGACCGCGCTTGGAAACACCATATATTTT. Translated: CASPRTALGNTIYF.